This T cell receptor (beta chain) was obtained from a study of shared clonotypes between healthy human individuals. The ends were cut back, 4 bases at V and 7 bases at J, with 15 bases in the middle. CDR1 SGHRS and CDR2 YFSETQ come from the germline V gene. The CDR3 has 13 amino acids. The material for each subset, its genomic DNA, was split evenly across several immunoSEQ plates. Methods used by the authors: ImmunoSEQ only sent back junction sequences with no quality scores, so filtering was done differently. The assay was immunoSEQ multiplex PCR, and TCRdb's table has in-frame clones only and misses some. That table is the source of V, J and clone size, and D and trimming were worked out from the DNA. The data contain about 490,000 clones, roughly 78% of them singletons.

This rearrangement joins TRBV5-1 to TRBJ2-7, with D perhaps TRBD1 (6 bases). The clonotype comes from a woman aged 40 to 49 in good health. Some clones in this sample may be carry-over from other donors' samples. Specimen: PBMCs. The CDR3 here is CASSEQGPGEQYF. The CDR3 region has the DNA TGCGCCAGCAGCGAGCAGGGGCCGGGGGAGCAGTACTTC. Supplemented by reference TRBV5-1 and TRBJ2-7, the full variable domain reads KAGVTQTPRYLIKTRGQQVTLSCSPISGHRSVSWYQQTPGQGLQFLFEYFSETQRNKGNFPGRFSGRQFSNSRSEMNVSTLELGDSALYLCASSEQGPGEQYFGPGTRLTVT.